A selection of T cell receptor beta chains follows, all from one sample in a study of shared clonotypes between healthy human individuals. Measured with immunoSEQ multiplex PCR; TCRdb has only the in-frame clones, and not every one. Among 2 million to 2.5 million clones listed, 85% to 95% were seen once. Sequencing input: naive CD4+ T cells from PBMCs. The receptors were gathered from a man aged 18 to 30 in good health. Some clones in this sample may be carry-over from other donors' samples. CDR3s include the opening cysteine and the closing phenylalanine or tryptophan. The order of the fields is D gene, V gene, J gene, clone size, CDR3 protein, CDR3 DNA. A D gene is named only where the DNA matches it firmly. Size tells how often a clone was seen (once, few, many) or the class of an expanded clone, and some rows leave it out.

.	TRBV9	TRBJ2-5	.	CASSVGEGVGETQYF	TGTGCCAGCAGCGTAGGCGAAGGGGTAGGTGAGACCCAGTACTTC
.	TRBV5-8	TRBJ2-1	.	CASSRSGLDNEQFF	TGTGCCAGCAGCCGATCGGGCCTCGACAATGAGCAGTTCTTC
.	TRBV21-1	TRBJ2-1	.	CASSLLAGANEQFF	TGTGCCAGCAGCTTACTAGCGGGAGCCAATGAGCAGTTCTTC
TRBD1	TRBV4-1	TRBJ1-2	.	CASSQDRDRVYGYTF	TGCGCCAGCAGCCAAGATAGGGACAGGGTATATGGCTACACCTTC
TRBD1	TRBV6-6	TRBJ2-7	.	CASSYSIRGHYEQYF	TGTGCCAGCAGTTACTCGATTAGGGGGCACTACGAGCAGTACTTC
TRBD2	TRBV5-1	TRBJ2-5	.	CASSLSGTSEETQYF	TGCGCCAGCAGCTTGTCCGGGACTAGCGAAGAGACCCAGTACTTC
.	TRBV15	TRBJ2-7	.	CATSTYYEQYF	TGTGCCACCAGCACATACTACGAGCAGTACTTC
TRBD2	TRBV2	TRBJ2-7	.	CAIRRTSGNSGEQYF	TGTGCCATCCGCCGGACTAGCGGTAACTCGGGAGAGCAGTACTTC
.	TRBV6-5	TRBJ1-1	once	CASSYLGSTEAFF	TGTGCCAGCAGTTACTTGGGGAGCACTGAAGCTTTCTTT
TRBD1	TRBV15	TRBJ2-5	.	CATLGDRGRETQYF	TGTGCCACCCTCGGGGACAGGGGCCGAGAGACCCAGTACTTC
.	TRBV6-5	TRBJ2-1	.	CATVGYNEQFF	TGTGCCACCGTTGGATACAATGAGCAGTTCTTC
.	TRBV10-3	TRBJ2-2	.	CAISASENTGELFF	TGTGCCATCAGTGCTAGCGAGAACACCGGGGAGCTGTTTTTT
.	TRBV5-1	TRBJ1-2	.	CASSSAREWGIDYGYTF	TGCGCCAGCAGTTCCGCCAGGGAGTGGGGGATTGACTATGGCTACACCTTC
TRBD1	TRBV5-1	TRBJ2-2	once	CASSLRGQGNTGELFF	TGCGCCAGCAGCTTACGAGGACAGGGGAACACCGGGGAGCTGTTTTTT
.	TRBV7-2	TRBJ2-2	.	CASSFDPGELFF	TGTGCCAGCAGCTTCGATCCCGGGGAGCTGTTTTTT
TRBD2	TRBV5-1	TRBJ2-1	.	CASSLGTSGRSGEQFF	TGCGCCAGCAGCTTGGGGACTAGCGGGAGATCAGGGGAGCAGTTCTTC
.	TRBV19	TRBJ2-7	once	CASSIDQRESEQYF	TGTGCCAGTAGTATAGATCAGAGGGAGAGCGAGCAGTACTTC
.	TRBV4-1	TRBJ2-5	.	CASSQGRRESETQYF	TGCGCCAGCAGCCAAGGTAGACGGGAATCAGAGACCCAGTACTTC
.	TRBV6-6	TRBJ1-2	once	CASSPRANYGYTF	TGTGCCAGCAGCCCCCGGGCCAACTATGGCTACACCTTC
TRBD1	TRBV6-5	TRBJ2-7	.	CASSYWDRGSEQYF	TGTGCCAGCAGTTACTGGGACAGGGGGTCCGAGCAGTACTTC
TRBD1	TRBV11-1	TRBJ1-2	.	CASSPTGHYGYTF	TGTGCCAGCAGCCCGACAGGGCACTATGGCTACACCTTC
.	TRBV6-5	TRBJ2-3	.	CASGRGDTQYF	TGTGCCAGCGGCCGGGGAGATACGCAGTATTTT
.	TRBV10-3	TRBJ2-1	.	CAISESVALNEQFF	TGTGCCATCAGTGAGTCTGTAGCGTTAAATGAGCAGTTCTTC
.	TRBV6-1	TRBJ2-7	.	CASWRRGSYEQYF	TGTGCCAGCTGGAGGAGAGGTTCCTACGAGCAGTACTTC
TRBD1	TRBV5-4	TRBJ2-1	.	CASSSTGVEQFF	TGTGCCAGCAGCTCAACAGGGGTTGAGCAGTTCTTC
TRBD2	TRBV4-3	TRBJ2-7	.	CASSRTASGSYEQYF	TGCGCCAGCAGCCGGACTGCTAGCGGCTCCTACGAGCAGTACTTC
.	TRBV28	TRBJ2-5	.	CASSLPPAVGETQYF	TGTGCCAGCAGCCTACCCCCAGCTGTCGGAGAGACCCAGTACTTC
TRBD2	TRBV9	TRBJ2-3	.	CASTPGTSGRAGTDTQYF	TGTGCCAGCACCCCAGGGACTAGCGGGAGGGCCGGGACAGATACGCAGTATTTT
TRBD2	TRBV7-3	TRBJ2-1	.	CASSRTSGSGEQFF	TGTGCCAGCAGCCGGACTAGCGGGAGCGGTGAGCAGTTCTTC
TRBD2	TRBV7-8	TRBJ2-7	.	CASSFFLGTSGSGAEQYF	TGTGCCAGCAGCTTTTTTCTCGGGACTAGCGGGAGCGGGGCCGAGCAGTACTTC
.	TRBV4-3	TRBJ1-2	.	CASSRDSSTNYGYTF	TGCGCCAGCAGCCGCGATTCTTCTACTAACTATGGCTACACCTTC
.	TRBV27	TRBJ2-7	.	CASSLQESYEQYF	TGTGCCAGCAGTTTACAGGAGTCCTACGAGCAGTACTTC
.	TRBV5-1	TRBJ2-1	.	CASSLAGQNNEQFF	TGCGCCAGCAGCTTGGCCGGGCAGAACAATGAGCAGTTCTTC
.	TRBV27	TRBJ2-5	.	CASSLLTGLYQETQYF	TGTGCCAGCAGTTTACTCACAGGGTTGTACCAAGAGACCCAGTACTTC
.	TRBV9	TRBJ2-3	.	CASSVESRGDTQYF	TGTGCCAGCAGCGTAGAATCCCGGGGGGATACGCAGTATTTT
.	TRBV11-2	TRBJ2-3	.	CASSLGGVQASTDTQYF	TGTGCCAGCAGCTTAGGTGGGGTCCAGGCAAGCACAGATACGCAGTATTTT
.	TRBV29-1	TRBJ2-1	.	CSVDLGGPYNEQFF	TGCAGCGTTGATCTAGGAGGGCCCTACAATGAGCAGTTCTTC
.	TRBV6-1	TRBJ2-1	.	CASSELFYNEQFF	TGTGCCAGCAGTGAACTGTTCTACAATGAGCAGTTCTTC
.	TRBV10-3	TRBJ2-2	.	CAIKRVGTGELFF	TGTGCCATCAAGAGGGTTGGGACCGGGGAGCTGTTTTTT
TRBD1	TRBV11-3	TRBJ2-7	once	CASSSRQGYEQYF	TGTGCCAGCAGCTCCCGACAGGGTTACGAGCAGTACTTC
TRBD1	TRBV11-2	TRBJ2-7	.	CASSRGQGVAEQYF	TGTGCCAGCAGCCGGGGACAGGGGGTGGCCGAGCAGTACTTC